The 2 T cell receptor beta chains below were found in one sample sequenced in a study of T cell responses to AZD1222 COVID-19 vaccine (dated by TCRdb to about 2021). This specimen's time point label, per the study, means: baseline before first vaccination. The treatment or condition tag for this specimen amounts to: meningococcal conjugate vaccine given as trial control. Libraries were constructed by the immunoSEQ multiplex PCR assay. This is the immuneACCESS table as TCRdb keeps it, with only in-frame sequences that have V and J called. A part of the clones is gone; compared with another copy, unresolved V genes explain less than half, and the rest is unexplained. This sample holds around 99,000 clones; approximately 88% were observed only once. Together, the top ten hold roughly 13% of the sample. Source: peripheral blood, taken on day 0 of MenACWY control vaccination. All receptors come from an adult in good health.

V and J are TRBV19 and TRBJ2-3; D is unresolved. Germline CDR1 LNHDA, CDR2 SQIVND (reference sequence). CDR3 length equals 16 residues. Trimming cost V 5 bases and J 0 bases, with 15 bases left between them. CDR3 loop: CASSLLAPHSTDTQYF. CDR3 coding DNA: TGTGCCAGTAGTCTCCTTGCCCCACATAGCACAGATACGCAGTATTTT.

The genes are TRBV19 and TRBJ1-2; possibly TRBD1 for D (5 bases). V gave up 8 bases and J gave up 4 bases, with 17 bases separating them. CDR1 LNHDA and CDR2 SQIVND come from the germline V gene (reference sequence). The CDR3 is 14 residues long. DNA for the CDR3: TGTGCCAGTCAGGGACCCAGCCTCTTCTATGGCTACACCTTC. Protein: CASQGPSLFYGYTF.